This TCR beta chain was retrieved from a study of CD8+ T cells in alopecia areata. General observations from the study: Resident alphabeta T cells of normal skin are also sequenced in scalp samples. Among patients, TCR sharing was less clear than in mice, a difference possibly due in part to HLA diversity in the patient population. Clonality was higher in lesional than normal scalp, especially in alopecia totalis/universalis.

As the sequencing template, cDNA was produced by extracting RNA and reverse transcribing it. This table comes from immunoSEQ multiplex PCR, and its TCRdb copy is limited to in-frame clones, with some not included. This repertoire shows over 150,000 clones, roughly 50% found once; its top ten account for roughly 5.3%. Using a FACSAria, the CD4+ and CD8+ T cells were sorted from the PBMCs. For this clone: Its antigen is unknown.

CDR1 is SNHLY, CDR2 FYNNEI, per germline. The junction had 15 bases not matched to a gene; V was cut back by 4 bases and J by 5 bases. This CDR3 comprises 18 residues. The sequence was collected from a human donor in good health. This rearrangement joins TRBV2 to TRBJ2-5, with 11 bases lining up with TRBD2. Sequencing used CD8+ T cells sorted from blood. CDR3 sequence: CASSVAGLAGRVDETQYF. Here the CDR3 DNA reads TGTGCCAGCAGTGTAGCCGGACTAGCGGGTCGCGTTGATGAGACCCAGTACTTC. Based on the CDR3 plus reference TRBV2 and TRBJ2-5, the full variable domain is EPEVTQTPSHQVTQMGQEVILRCVPISNHLYFYWYRQILGQKVEFLVSFYNNEISEKSEIFDDQFSVERPDGSNFTLKIRSTKLEDSAMYFCASSVAGLAGRVDETQYFGPGTRLLVL.